The 26 T cell receptor beta chains below were found in one sample sequenced in a study of T cells in Graves' hyperthyroidism and ophthalmopathy. Template material for amplifying TCR beta CDR3 regions consisted of RNA transcripts. The primer set for the first-round RT-PCR of the TCR CDR3 was HTBI. TCRdb re-called the multiplex PCR reads with MiXCR, one entry per CDR3 protein. The data show 550,000 to 700,000 distinct CDR3 sequences, around 15% seen once. Sequenced: blood. The receptors were gathered from a woman between 40 and 50 years old with Graves' ophthalmopathy.

This clonotype came up many times. The CDR3 bases are TGTGCCAGCAGTTTTTCTTCGGGGGCCCTAAATCAGCCCCAGCATTTT. It codes for CASSFSSGALNQPQHF. This sequence joins TRBV28 and TRBJ1-5; TRBD1 might be the D (6 bases). This CDR3 is 16 amino acids long. Trimming cost V 3 bases and J 4 bases, with 16 bases left between them. From germline, CDR1 is MDHEN and CDR2 SYDVKM. Full variable domain (remainder filled in from reference TRBV28 and TRBJ1-5): DVKVTQSSRYLVKRTGEKVFLECVQDMDHENMFWYRQDPGLGLRLIYFSYDVKMKEKGDIPEGYSVSREKKERFSLILESASTNQTSMYLCASSFSSGALNQPQHFGDGTRLSIL.

This sequence joins TRBV4-3 and TRBJ2-7; D tentatively fits TRBD1 or TRBD2 (7 bases each). In germline, CDR1 is LGHNA, CDR2 YSLEER. The V end lost 3 bases, the J end lost 4 bases, and 19 bases lay between the germline ends. The CDR3 loop spans 16 amino acids. CDR3 residues: CASSHSQGDYLYEQYF. The DNA of the CDR3 is TGCGCCAGCAGCCATTCCCAGGGGGACTATCTTTACGAGCAGTACTTC.

On this clonotype itself: The CDR3 end shows no conserved phenylalanine or tryptophan, and so a read error is likely. The V gene is TRBV6-1, the J gene TRBJ1-1; D remains unclear. This CDR3 is 14 amino acids long. Germline assignment: CDR1 MNHNS and CDR2 SASEGT. Deletions cut 8 bases from V and 1 base from J, with 14 bases between. CDR3 in DNA: TGTGCCAGCGATTGGCCCTGGTCGAACACTGAAGCTTTCCTT. Its translation: CASDWPWSNTEAFL.

Ten or more counts support this clonotype. CDR3 amino acids: CASRWGQGADYGYTF. The CDR3 region has the DNA TGTGCCAGCAGGTGGGGACAGGGGGCGGACTATGGCTACACCTTC. The V call is TRBV6-1, the J call TRBJ1-2; 12 bases are a match to TRBD1. V was clipped by 6 bases and J by 3 bases; unmatched bases: 5. Germline V lookup: CDR1 MNHNS, CDR2 SASEGT. The CDR3 covers 15 residues.

This clonotype was picked up many times. The rearrangement joins TRBV28 to TRBJ2-5; D call uncertain. Germline V gives CDR1 MDHEN, CDR2 SYDVKM. V gave up 3 bases and J gave up 5 bases, with 13 bases separating them. The CDR3 runs 14 residues. This CDR3 reads CASSFGVYEETQYF. CDR3 bases: TGTGCCAGCAGTTTCGGAGTATACGAGGAGACCCAGTACTTC.

The V call is TRBV7-9, the J call TRBJ2-7; D is uncertain. Germline CDR1 SEHNR, CDR2 FQNEAQ (reference sequence). CDR3 length: 15 amino acids. Trimming took off 1 base at V and 0 bases at J, with 10 bases between the two ends. DNA for the CDR3: TGTGCCAGCAGCTTAGTTGTTCTAAGCTCCTACGAGCAGTACTTC. Amino acid sequence: CASSLVVLSSYEQYF.

This clonotype was detected ten times or more. The chain combines TRBV27 with TRBJ2-2; 10 positions match TRBD1. There are 16 residues in the CDR3. The V gene end was trimmed by 5 bases and the J gene end by 1 base; junction bases not matched to a gene: 4. Per germline, CDR1 MNHEY and CDR2 SMNVEV (reference sequence). CDR3 DNA: TGTGCCAGCAGTCACCGGGACAGGGGGAACACCGGGGAGCTGTTTTTT. Amino acid sequence: CASSHRDRGNTGELFF.

This clonotype occurred many times. The chain is built from TRBV27 and TRBJ1-1; D is possibly TRBD1 (6 bases). V lost 4 bases and J lost 3, with 12 bases in between. CDR3 length: 14 residues. Germline assignment: CDR1 MNHEY and CDR2 SMNVEV (reference sequence). This CDR3 is CASSSGTPYTEAFF. The DNA of the CDR3 is TGTGCCAGCAGTTCTGGGACACCTTACACTGAAGCTTTCTTT.

This clonotype was observed a few times. J is TRBJ2-7 and V is TRBV18, with 9 bases fitting TRBD2. The CDR3 has 15 amino acids. V was pared by 0 bases and J by 5 bases, with 5 bases of the junction left unmatched. Germline V gives CDR1 KGHSH, CDR2 LQKENI. CDR3 residues: CASSPPLAGINEQYF. The CDR3, as DNA: TGTGCCAGCTCACCACCCCTAGCGGGAATTAACGAGCAGTACTTC. Full variable domain (missing parts from reference TRBV18 and TRBJ2-7): NAGVMQNPRHLVRRRGQEARLRCSPMKGHSHVYWYRQLPEEGLKFMVYLQKENIIDESGMPKERFSAEFPKEGPSILRIQQVVRGDSAAYFCASSPPLAGINEQYFGPGTRLTVT.

This clonotype was seen many times. The rearrangement links TRBV4-2 to TRBJ2-7; possible D gene TRBD2, 6 bases. Trimming cost V 0 bases and J 3 bases, with 9 bases left between them. There are 14 residues in the CDR3. Germline CDR1 LGHNA, CDR2 YNFKEQ. In nucleotides, the CDR3 is TGTGCCAGCAGCCAAGAGGTGGGACTCTACGAGCAGTACTTC. It translates to CASSQEVGLYEQYF.

Here the CDR3 DNA reads TGTGCCAGCAGTTTAGGCCCCGGGACAGGGAGAGCTTTCTTT. Amino acids: CASSLGPGTGRAFF. The V and J genes are TRBV12-3 or TRBV12-4 and TRBJ1-1, with 9 positions matching TRBD1. The CDR3 is made up of 14 amino acids. With V trimmed by 1 base and J by 10 bases, 7 bases remained unmatched.

This clonotype was seen only a few times. The rearrangement joins TRBV20-1 to TRBJ1-1; TRBD1 aligns across 7 bases. The CDR3 extends over 13 amino acids. After removal of 3 bases from V and 4 bases from J, the junction contained 5 bases not matched to a gene. Germline lookup yields CDR1 DFQATT and CDR2 SNEGSKA (reference sequence). The CDR3: CSASQGGVTEAFF. CDR3 nucleotides: TGCAGTGCTAGCCAGGGGGGTGTCACTGAAGCTTTCTTT.

This clonotype was seen repeatedly, ten times or more. An end of the junction differs from the germline gene, which may be a read error. The rearrangement uses TRBV7-8 and TRBJ2-7; 8 positions match TRBD2. CDR3 length: 15 residues. Germline CDR1 and CDR2: SGHVS and FQNEAQ. The CDR3 is CASSRRPGLENEQYF. The CDR3 DNA sequence: TGTGCCAGCAGCCGCAGACCGGGACTAGAAAACGAACAGTACTTC.

This clonotype was observed many times. The rearrangement uses TRBV11-2 and TRBJ1-1, with D possibly TRBD1 on 6 matching bases. The CDR3 consists of 14 residues. Germline V gives CDR1 SGHAT, CDR2 FQNNGV. V was shortened by 4 bases and J by 5 bases, with 14 bases between the two germline ends. CDR3 amino acids: CASSSQTGWTEAFF. As DNA, the CDR3 is TGTGCCAGCAGCTCCCAAACAGGGTGGACTGAAGCTTTCTTT.

This clonotype appeared many times. The chain couples TRBV28 to TRBJ1-2; 8 bases fit TRBD1. This CDR3 region has 15 residues. J lost 5 bases, V lost 4 bases, and 9 bases had no gene match. Germline V gene lookup returns CDR1 MDHEN and CDR2 SYDVKM. The CDR3 DNA is TGTGCCAGCAGTTCGATCGGGACAGGCGTTTATGGCTACACCTTC. As protein: CASSSIGTGVYGYTF.

This clonotype was detected a few times. This rearrangement joins TRBV20-1 to TRBJ2-7; the match to TRBD2 covers 8 bases. V shed 3 bases and J 4 bases; nucleotides not matched to a gene: 8. The CDR3 contains 14 residues. Per the germline V gene, CDR1 is DFQATT and CDR2 is SNEGSKA (reference sequence). The CDR3 spells CSASGGRLLYEQYF. The CDR3 coding sequence is TGCAGTGCTAGTGGCGGGAGGTTATTGTACGAGCAGTACTTC.

V is TRBV9 and J is TRBJ2-7; 14 positions agree with TRBD2. The CDR3 contains 17 residues. V shed 4 bases, J shed 4 bases, and the junction held 10 bases outside the gene matches. Germline V lookup: CDR1 SGDLS, CDR2 YYNGEE. CDR3 DNA sequence: TGTGCCAGCAGCCCCGGGTGGGGGACTAGCGGGAGTTACGAGCAGTACTTC. This sequence encodes CASSPGWGTSGSYEQYF.

This clonotype was counted many times. This sequence joins TRBV15 and TRBJ2-7, with no clear D. Germline V CDR1 and CDR2: LNHNV, YYDKDF (reference sequence). The V end was cut by 1 base, the J end by 1 base, with 11 bases between. The CDR3 is made up of 15 amino acids. The CDR3 bases are TGTGCCACCAGCAGAGTCTCGGACGGATCCTACGAGCAGTACTTC. It translates to CATSRVSDGSYEQYF.

This clonotype came up many times. CDR3 in amino acids: CASSERLAGPPHEQYF. Here the CDR3 DNA reads TGTGCCAGCAGTGAAAGGTTAGCGGGTCCCCCCCACGAGCAGTACTTC. The chain is built from TRBV6-1 and TRBJ2-7; 7 bases align to TRBD2. Trimming cost V 2 bases and J 5 bases; bases outside gene matches: 12. This CDR3 has 16 residues. Germline V gene sequence: CDR1 MNHNS, CDR2 SASEGT.

This clonotype appeared many times. V gene TRBV2 combines with J gene TRBJ2-4, with D perhaps matching TRBD1 (6 bases). The CDR3 is 13 residues long. V lost 4 bases and J lost 6, with 10 bases in between. Germline V gene lookup returns CDR1 SNHLY and CDR2 FYNNEI. In DNA form, the CDR3 reads TGTGCCAGCAGTGTAAGCAGGGGAAACATTCAGTACTTC. Translated, it gives CASSVSRGNIQYF.

This chain joins TRBV6-2 or TRBV6-3 and TRBJ2-2, with 7 bases aligning to TRBD2. This CDR3 has 15 residues. The V gene's germline CDR1 is MNHEY and CDR2 SVGEGT. Trimming took 9 bases from V and 4 from J; bases not matched to a gene: 11. The DNA for the CDR3 is TGTGCCAGTTCGGGAGCGGGATCGGGCACCGGGGAGCTGTTTTTT. Protein: CASSGAGSGTGELFF.

In this sample, this clonotype turned up many times. A much larger clonotype is one base distant, so this may be a read error. In this CDR3 the conserved last residue, phenylalanine or tryptophan, is missing, so a read error is likely. The J gene is TRBJ1-1, the V gene TRBV6-5, with D maybe TRBD1 (5 bases). Germline V lookup: CDR1 MNHEY, CDR2 SVGAGI. The V end lost 4 bases, the J end lost 0 bases, and 6 bases lay between the germline ends. The CDR3 extends over 13 amino acids. CDR3 loop: CASSSGLNTEAFL. CDR3 nucleotide sequence: TGTGCCAGCAGTTCGGGGCTGAACACTGAAGCTTTCCTT.

V gene TRBV3-1 combines with J gene TRBJ2-5; D is perhaps TRBD2 (5 bases). V was pared by 1 base and J by 3 bases, with 18 bases between. The germline CDR1 and CDR2 sequences are LGHDT and YNNKEL (reference sequence). This CDR3 is built from 17 residues. Written as DNA, the CDR3 is TGTGCCAGCAGCCAAGGGTTTATGCGTAGCGTGAAAGAGACCCAGTACTTC. Translation: CASSQGFMRSVKETQYF.

This clonotype was recorded at least ten times. The chain carries TRBV29-1 and TRBJ2-2; 8 bases are a match to TRBD2. The CDR3 extends over 14 amino acids. V gave up 4 bases and J gave up 7 bases; unmatched junction bases: 8. Germline CDR1 SQVTM, CDR2 ANQGSEA. In nucleotides, the CDR3 is TGCAGCGTTGGGACTAGCCAGCGGGGCGGGGAGCTGTTTTTT. It codes for CSVGTSQRGGELFF.

This clonotype has ten or more counts. As DNA, the CDR3 is TGTGCCACCAGCAGAGATCTACTAGCGGGGGCGGCCCAGTACTTC. It specifies CATSRDLLAGAAQYF. The rearrangement joins TRBV15 to TRBJ2-5, with 11 bases fitting TRBD2. The germline CDR1 and CDR2 sequences are LNHNV and YYDKDF (reference sequence). The length of the CDR3 is 15 residues. The trim removed 0 bases at V and 9 bases at J, leaving 6 bases unmatched.

The rearrangement joins TRBV5-1 to TRBJ2-5; 9 nucleotides agree with TRBD1. This CDR3 comprises 15 residues. V shed 0 bases, J shed 2 bases, and the junction held 2 bases outside the gene matches. In germline, CDR1 is SGHRS, CDR2 YFSETQ. CDR3 residues: CASSLDRGRQETQYF. In nucleotides, the CDR3 is TGCGCCAGCAGCTTGGACAGGGGGCGACAAGAGACCCAGTACTTC.